This T cell receptor (beta chain) was recorded in a study of T cell responses to AZD1222 COVID-19 vaccine. CDR1 SGHTS and CDR2 YDEGEE come from the germline V gene. The V end was cut by 3 bases, the J end by 6 bases, with 13 bases between. This CDR3 is built from 13 residues. This clone was observed a single time. The protocol was immunoSEQ multiplex PCR, while the TCRdb copy is restricted to in-frame clones and leaves out a portion. The sample includes 150,000 or so clones, approximately 78% seen only once; the top ten take 4.1%. The sequence came from an adult in good health. Sequenced material: peripheral blood, taken on day 0 of MenACWY control vaccination. The chain uses TRBV5-8 and TRBJ2-7; a weak D match, TRBD1 (5 bases). DNA for the CDR3: TGTGCCAGCAGCTCCAGGGATCTTCCCGAGCAGTACGTC. Amino acids: CASSSRDLPEQYV.